This is a list of T cell receptor beta chains from one sample in a study of CD8+CD57+ T cells in acquired aplastic anemia. TCRdb reprocessed the reads with MiXCR, giving one entry per CDR3 protein. The sample yields 250,000 or so distinct CDR3 sequences, more than 40% seen once. Sequenced: sorted CD4+, CD8+, or CD8+CD57+ T cells (not recorded which) from PBMCs. The receptors come from a human donor with aplastic anemia. Each CDR3 is given with its conserved first and last residue. A D gene is named only where the DNA matches it firmly. For some rows the clone size is stated as once, few or many, or as a class when expanded; others skip it.

TRBJ2-7 TRBV4-1 - - CASSRGPHYEQYF TGCGCCAGCAGCCGAGGACCACACTACGAGCAGTACTTC
TRBJ1-5 TRBV10-1 TRBD1 many CASSEGQDNQPQHF TGCGCCAGCAGCGAGGGACAGGACAATCAGCCCCAGCATTTT
TRBJ2-7 TRBV5-1 - - CASSMGQGGEQYF TGCGCCAGCAGTATGGGGCAGGGCGGCGAGCAGTACTTC
TRBJ2-3 TRBV19 TRBD2 - CASSTLAGARTDTQYF TGTGCCAGTAGTACCCTAGCGGGGGCCCGCACAGATACGCAGTATTTT
TRBJ2-3 TRBV2 - - CASSEETGVIDTQYF TGTGCCAGCAGTGAAGAAACGGGAGTGATAGATACGCAGTATTTT
TRBJ2-1 TRBV5-1 TRBD2 few CASSQTSGVSNSYNEQFF TGTGCCAGCAGCCAAACTAGCGGGGTATCGAATTCCTACAATGAGCAGTTCTTC
TRBJ1-2 TRBV2 TRBD1 once CASSGVTGGFYGYTF TGTGCCAGCAGTGGGGTTACAGGGGGGTTCTATGGCTACACCTTC
TRBJ2-7 TRBV7-9 - once CASSSSMAHYEQYF TGTGCCAGCAGCTCTAGTATGGCCCACTACGAGCAGTACTTC
TRBJ2-1 TRBV29-1 - many CSVDGSSYNEQFF TGCAGCGTTGACGGGAGCTCCTACAATGAGCAGTTCTTC
TRBJ1-4 TRBV7-6 - many CASSPLARVRLATNEKLFF TGTGCCAGCAGCCCATTAGCCCGGGTTAGGCTTGCAACTAATGAAAAACTGTTTTTT
TRBJ1-3 TRBV7-8 TRBD1 once CASSPGLAGGTGNTIYF TGTGCCAGCAGTCCGGGGCTTGCAGGGGGGACTGGAAACACCATATATTTT
TRBJ1-6 TRBV20-1 - - CSARDPSTSGNSPLHF TGCAGTGCTAGAGACCCCTCGACTAGCGGGAATTCACCCCTCCACTTT
TRBJ2-1 TRBV5-1 TRBD2 many CASSPSGQNYNEQFF TGCGCCAGCAGCCCTAGCGGGCAAAATTACAATGAGCAGTTCTTC
TRBJ2-7 TRBV29-1 TRBD1 - CSVGGQGSSYEQYF TGCAGCGTTGGGGGACAGGGTTCCTCCTACGAGCAGTACTTC
TRBJ1-1 TRBV7-9 - many CASSRTTEAFF TGTGCCAGCAGCCGAACGACTGAAGCTTTCTTT
TRBJ1-6 TRBV20-1 TRBD1 - CSARATGESSPLHF TGCAGTGCTAGAGCCACAGGGGAGAGTTCACCCCTCCACTTT
TRBJ1-4 TRBV27 - few CASSLGHLKEKLFF TGTGCCAGCAGTTTAGGACACCTAAAAGAAAAACTGTTTTTT
TRBJ2-5 TRBV9 - many CASSADRPGETQYF TGTGCCAGCAGCGCGGACAGACCGGGGGAGACCCAGTACTTC
TRBJ2-3 TRBV12-3/TRBV12-4 TRBD1 - CASISRIGQGGDTQYF TGTGCCAGCATCTCGAGGATAGGACAGGGGGGAGATACGCAGTATTTT
TRBJ1-3 TRBV10-2 - - CAAGNAGNTIYF TGCGCCGCCGGGAACGCGGGAAACACCATATATTTT
TRBJ1-6 TRBV5-1 - - CASSGTDSSPLHF TGCGCCAGCAGCGGGACGGATAGTTCACCCCTCCACTTT
TRBJ1-1 TRBV3-1 - few CASSPGDEGGAEAFF TGTGCCAGCAGCCCCGGAGACGAGGGAGGGGCTGAAGCTTTCTTT
TRBJ1-3 TRBV19 TRBD1 - CASSIDWDRDSGNTIYF TGTGCCAGTAGTATAGATTGGGACAGAGATTCTGGAAACACCATATATTTT
TRBJ2-1 TRBV7-6 TRBD2 few CASSLSGGGAYEQFF TGTGCCAGCAGCTTATCAGGCGGGGGGGCTTATGAGCAGTTCTTC
TRBJ2-5 TRBV20-1 - many CSARGWGTPMEETQYF TGCAGTGCTAGAGGTTGGGGAACCCCCATGGAAGAGACCCAGTACTTC
TRBJ1-5 TRBV2 TRBD1 once CASSGTGRYNQPQHF TGTGCCAGCAGTGGGACAGGACGGTATAATCAGCCCCAGCATTTT
TRBJ1-1 TRBV7-8 - few CASSGTGTEAFF TGTGCCAGCAGCGGTACCGGGACTGAAGCTTTCTTT
TRBJ1-1 TRBV30 - - CAWSVNREAFF TGTGCCTGGAGTGTAAACCGGGAGGCTTTCTTT
TRBJ2-7 TRBV7-8 TRBD2 - CASSSGGTSRPYEQYF TGTGCCAGCAGCTCGGGGGGGACTAGCCGCCCCTACGAGCAGTACTTC
TRBJ2-1 TRBV9 TRBD1 many CASSAPTEGAILYEQFF TGTGCCAGCAGCGCCCCTACAGAGGGGGCGATTCTTTATGAGCAGTTCTTC
TRBJ2-7 TRBV2 TRBD2 - CASMLAGVDEQYF TGTGCCAGCATGCTAGCGGGGGTCGACGAGCAGTACTTC
TRBJ2-7 TRBV15 TRBD1 - CATRAGQGDYEQYF TGTGCCACCAGAGCGGGACAGGGGGACTACGAGCAGTACTTC
TRBJ2-2 TRBV7-9 - - CASSPTGAVRELFF TGTGCCAGCAGCCCTACGGGGGCAGTCAGGGAGCTGTTTTTT
TRBJ2-7 TRBV7-9 TRBD1 many CASSLAGGRSYEQYF TGTGCCAGCAGCTTAGCAGGGGGCCGAAGCTACGAGCAGTACTTC
TRBJ1-2 TRBV7-2 TRBD1 - CASSLGQGYTF TGTGCCAGCAGCTTAGGACAGGGGTACACCTTC
TRBJ1-2 TRBV25-1 - - CASSEYKHSVSNYGYTF TGTGCCAGCAGTGAATATAAACACTCCGTATCGAACTATGGCTACACCTTC
TRBJ2-1 TRBV7-4 TRBD2 - CASSQGTSGLQQRNEQFF TGTGCCAGCAGCCAGGGGACTAGCGGCCTCCAACAGCGGAATGAGCAGTTCTTC
TRBJ1-1 TRBV7-8 - many CASSLGRRGVYAFF TGTGCCAGCAGCTTAGGACGGCGAGGTGTGTATGCTTTCTTT
TRBJ2-1 TRBV10-1 - many CASSEDRQSYNEQFF TGCGCCAGCAGTGAAGACAGACAATCCTACAATGAGCAGTTCTTC
TRBJ1-5 TRBV7-9 TRBD1 - CASSRGGQVPPSNQPQHF TGTGCCAGCAGCCGCGGGGGACAGGTGCCCCCTAGCAATCAGCCCCAGCATTTT
TRBJ2-2 TRBV7-6 TRBD2 - CASSWTSGELFF TGTGCCAGCAGCTGGACTAGCGGCGAGCTGTTTTTT
TRBJ2-5 TRBV7-9 TRBD2 many CASSWPGKLAGDRETQYF TGTGCCAGCAGCTGGCCGGGGAAGCTAGCGGGAGATCGAGAGACCCAGTACTTC
TRBJ1-1 TRBV25-1 - - CACSARDAARGGDTEAFF -
TRBJ2-7 TRBV24-1 - few CATSDFRGYEQYF TGTGCCACCAGTGATTTTCGGGGATACGAGCAGTACTTC
TRBJ1-1 TRBV4-3 - many CASSQDLYSLNTEAFF TGCGCCAGCAGCCAAGACCTGTACAGCCTGAACACTGAAGCTTTCTTT
TRBJ2-2 TRBV5-8 - many CASSLSIGDTGELFF TGTGCCAGCAGCTTGTCGATCGGAGACACCGGGGAGCTGTTTTTT
TRBJ2-7 TRBV4-3 TRBD2 - CASSSRGTSGNEQYF TGCGCCAGCAGTTCCCGAGGGACTAGCGGAAACGAGCAGTACTTC
TRBJ2-2 TRBV29-1 TRBD2 - CSVNSGRYTGELFF TGCAGCGTAAATAGCGGGAGATACACCGGGGAGCTGTTTTTT
TRBJ1-2 TRBV25-1 TRBD1 - CASSESGQGYWGYTF TGTGCCAGCAGTGAGAGTGGACAGGGGTATTGGGGCTACACCTTC
TRBJ1-5 TRBV7-6 - - CTSSSNSAVINQPQHF TGTACCAGCAGCTCCAATTCGGCAGTTATCAATCAGCCCCAGCATTTT
TRBJ1-2 TRBV6-5 - - CASSYSDSGWNGYTF TGTGCCAGCAGTTACTCTGACTCAGGGTGGAATGGCTACACCTTC
TRBJ1-2 TRBV12-3/TRBV12-4 TRBD1 few CASSPGTGSPYTF TGTGCCAGCAGTCCTGGGACAGGGTCACCCTACACCTTC
TRBJ2-5 TRBV2 - many CASKRGGGTPGETQYF TGTGCCAGCAAGAGGGGGGGGGGCACCCCCGGGGAGACCCAGTACTTC
TRBJ1-4 TRBV20-1 TRBD1 - CSARGTGGREKLFF TGCAGTGCTAGAGGGACAGGGGGCCGAGAAAAACTGTTTTTT
TRBJ2-3 TRBV27 - - CASSSNLYNEQYF TGTGCCAGCAGTTCAAACTTATACAATGAGCAGTATTTT
TRBJ2-1 TRBV9 TRBD2 few CASSVTSGGEHEQFF TGTGCCAGCAGCGTTACTAGCGGGGGGGAGCATGAGCAGTTCTTC
TRBJ1-2 TRBV2 TRBD1 - CASSAEGQGNGYTF TGTGCCAGCAGTGCCGAGGGACAGGGGAATGGCTACACCTTC